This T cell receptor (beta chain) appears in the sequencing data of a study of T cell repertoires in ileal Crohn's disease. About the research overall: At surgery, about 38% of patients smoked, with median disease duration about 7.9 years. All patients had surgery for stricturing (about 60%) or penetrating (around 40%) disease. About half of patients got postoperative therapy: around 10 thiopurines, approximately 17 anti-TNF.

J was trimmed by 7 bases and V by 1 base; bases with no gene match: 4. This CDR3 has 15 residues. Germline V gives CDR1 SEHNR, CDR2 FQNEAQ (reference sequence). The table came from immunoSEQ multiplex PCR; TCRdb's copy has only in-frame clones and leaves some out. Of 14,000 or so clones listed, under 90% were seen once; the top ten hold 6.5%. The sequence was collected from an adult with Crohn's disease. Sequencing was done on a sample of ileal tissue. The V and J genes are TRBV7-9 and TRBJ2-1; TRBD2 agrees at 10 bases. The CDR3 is CASSLGAGGLNEQFF. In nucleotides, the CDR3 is TGTGCCAGCAGCTTAGGAGCGGGAGGGCTGAATGAGCAGTTCTTC.